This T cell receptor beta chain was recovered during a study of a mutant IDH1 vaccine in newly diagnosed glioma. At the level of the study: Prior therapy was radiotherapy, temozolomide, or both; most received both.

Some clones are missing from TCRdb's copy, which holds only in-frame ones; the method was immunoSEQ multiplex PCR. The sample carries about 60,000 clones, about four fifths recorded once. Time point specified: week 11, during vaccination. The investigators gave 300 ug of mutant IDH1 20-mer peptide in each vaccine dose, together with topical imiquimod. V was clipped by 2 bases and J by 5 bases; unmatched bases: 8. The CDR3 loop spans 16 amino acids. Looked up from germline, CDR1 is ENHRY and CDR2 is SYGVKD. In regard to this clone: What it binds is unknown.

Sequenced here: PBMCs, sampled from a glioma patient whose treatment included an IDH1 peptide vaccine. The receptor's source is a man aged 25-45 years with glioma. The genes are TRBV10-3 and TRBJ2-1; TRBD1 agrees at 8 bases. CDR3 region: CAISERKQGDHNEQFF. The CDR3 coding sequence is TGTGCCATCAGTGAGCGGAAACAGGGGGACCACAATGAGCAGTTCTTC.